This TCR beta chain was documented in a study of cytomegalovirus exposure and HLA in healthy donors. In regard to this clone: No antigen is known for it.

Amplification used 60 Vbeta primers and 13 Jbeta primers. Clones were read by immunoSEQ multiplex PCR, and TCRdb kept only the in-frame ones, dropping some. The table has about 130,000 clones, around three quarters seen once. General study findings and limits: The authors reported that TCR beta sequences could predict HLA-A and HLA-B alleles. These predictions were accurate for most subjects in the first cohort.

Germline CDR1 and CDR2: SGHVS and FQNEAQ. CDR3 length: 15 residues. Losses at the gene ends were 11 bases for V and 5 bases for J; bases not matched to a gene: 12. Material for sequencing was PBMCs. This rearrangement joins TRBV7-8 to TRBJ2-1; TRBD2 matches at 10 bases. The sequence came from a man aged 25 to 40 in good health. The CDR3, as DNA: TGTGCCCCAGGGCTAGCGGGAGCGATCGACAATGAGCAGTTCTTC. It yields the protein CAPGLAGAIDNEQFF.